The rows below give T cell receptor beta chains drawn from one sample of a study of T cell repertoires in cytomegalovirus infection. Each CDR3 protein is one row after TCRdb ran MiXCR on the reads. Of some 940,000 distinct CDR3 sequences listed, approximately 31% are singletons. Antigen specificity for these receptors is unknown. The sequences come from cultured CD8+ T cells from PBMCs, collected from culture after CMV antigen stimulation. These receptors all stem from a human donor in good health (CMV status not recorded). Some clones in this sample may be carry-over from other donors' samples. Each CDR3 is given with its conserved first and last residue. Each record gives: J gene, D gene, clone size, V gene, CDR3 protein, CDR3 DNA. A D gene is named only where the DNA matches it firmly. Not every row has a clone size; where given, it reads once, few, many or a size class.

TRBJ2-5	NA	many	TRBV7-2	CASSLVLDSRETQYF	TGTGCCAGCAGCTTAGTTCTAGACTCGCGGGAGACCCAGTACTTC
TRBJ2-3	TRBD1	few	TRBV6-6	CASSYSLSGTGGTDTQYF	TGTGCCAGCAGTTACTCGCTTTCCGGGACAGGGGGGACAGATACGCAGTATTTT
TRBJ2-3	NA	many	TRBV7-2	CASSAEVRVSTDTQYF	TGTGCCAGCAGCGCAGAGGTGCGCGTCTCCACAGATACGCAGTATTTT
TRBJ2-3	NA	many	TRBV7-6	CASSQVGGGTDTQYF	TGTGCCAGCAGCCAAGTAGGGGGTGGCACAGATACGCAGTATTTT
TRBJ2-7	TRBD2	NA	TRBV5-5	CASSLVRGTNEQYF	TGTGCCAGCAGCTTGGTACGGGGGACTAACGAGCAGTACTTC
TRBJ1-2	NA	NA	TRBV12-3/TRBV12-4	CASSWQNNYGYTF	TGTGCCAGCTCGTGGCAGAATAACTATGGCTACACCTTC
TRBJ1-4	NA	NA	TRBV6-1	CASSEDRQGRLANEKLFF	TGTGCCAGCAGTGAAGACCGGCAGGGAAGGTTGGCTAATGAAAAACTGTTTTTT
TRBJ2-3	NA	NA	TRBV5-1	CASSPGLVADTQYF	TGCGCCAGCAGCCCTGGACTCGTCGCAGATACGCAGTATTTT
TRBJ2-7	NA	few	TRBV10-3	CAISAYSGTLSNSYEQYF	TGTGCCATCAGTGCGTATTCGGGGACACTAAGTAATTCCTACGAGCAGTACTTC
TRBJ1-1	NA	NA	TRBV29-1	CSAWGPLEAATDTEAFF	TGCAGCGCCTGGGGCCCACTCGAGGCGGCCACGGACACTGAAGCTTTCTTT
TRBJ2-1	TRBD2	NA	TRBV4-3	CASSQDRGLAGYNEQFF	TGCGCCAGCAGCCAAGATAGGGGACTAGCGGGGTACAATGAGCAGTTCTTC
TRBJ2-5	NA	many	TRBV7-2	CASSPPPVETQYF	TGTGCCAGCAGCCCCCCCCCTGTAGAGACCCAGTACTTC
TRBJ1-2	TRBD1	few	TRBV12-3/TRBV12-4	CASTSVAGGYGYTF	TGTGCCAGCACCTCTGTCGCAGGGGGCTATGGCTACACCTTC
TRBJ2-1	TRBD2	NA	TRBV19	CATTMGGGPNEQFF	TGTGCCACCACGATGGGCGGGGGGCCCAATGAGCAGTTCTTC
TRBJ2-3	TRBD2	many	TRBV7-8	CASSSQRDVDTQYF	TGTGCCAGCAGCTCCCAGCGGGATGTAGATACGCAGTATTTT
TRBJ1-1	NA	once	TRBV10-2	CASTRPEGLVFYYPFGFTEAFF	TGCGCCAGCACCAGGCCCGAGGGCTTGGTTTTCTATTACCCCTTTGGCTTCACTGAAGCTTTCTTT
TRBJ1-1	NA	many	TRBV19	CASSQGSGTEAFF	TGTGCCAGTAGTCAGGGGTCCGGCACTGAAGCTTTCTTT
TRBJ2-3	TRBD2	few	TRBV6-5	CASSYRASGFTDTQYF	TGTGCCAGCAGTTACCGGGCTAGCGGGTTCACAGATACGCAGTATTTT
TRBJ1-6	NA	once	TRBV9	CANSLGTNSPLHF	TGTGCCAACAGCCTTGGCACGAATTCACCCCTCCACTTT
TRBJ2-3	TRBD2	many	TRBV7-8	CASSLEERGVPDTQYF	TGTGCCAGCAGCTTAGAGGAGCGGGGGGTTCCGGATACGCAGTATTTT
TRBJ1-5	NA	many	TRBV7-2	CASSLYAVSNQPQHF	TGTGCCAGCAGCTTGTATGCGGTCAGCAATCAGCCCCAGCATTTT
TRBJ2-2	TRBD1	few	TRBV24-1	CATSDRDSANTGELFF	TGTGCCACCAGTGATCGGGACAGCGCGAACACCGGGGAGCTGTTTTTT
TRBJ1-2	NA	NA	TRBV14	CASSQEGMRVSTF	TGTGCCAGCAGCCAAGAGGGAATGCGGGTCTCCACCTTC
TRBJ2-1	TRBD2	NA	TRBV7-8	CASGYEDSGRVDEQFF	TGTGCCAGCGGCTACGAAGACTCTGGGAGGGTTGATGAGCAGTTCTTC
TRBJ2-5	TRBD2	NA	TRBV7-9	CASSLQRGKETQYF	TGTGCCAGCAGCTTACAGCGGGGGAAGGAGACCCAGTACTTC
TRBJ1-5	NA	NA	TRBV15	CATSKDRFQAQPQHF	TGTGCCACCAGCAAAGACAGGTTTCAGGCTCAGCCCCAGCATTTT
TRBJ2-7	TRBD1	few	TRBV12-5	CASGLRQGLNEQYF	TGTGCTAGTGGTTTAAGACAGGGTCTAAACGAGCAGTACTTC
TRBJ2-1	NA	once	TRBV6-2/TRBV6-3	CASSEIIRDEQFF	TGTGCCAGCAGTGAAATAATAAGGGATGAGCAGTTCTTC
TRBJ1-1	TRBD1	NA	TRBV4-3	CASSQGQGASRGDTEAFF	TGCGCCAGCAGCCAGGGACAGGGGGCCTCCAGGGGGGACACTGAAGCTTTCTTT
TRBJ2-3	TRBD1	few	TRBV5-1	CASTHRDRPTDTQYF	TGCGCCAGCACACATCGGGACAGACCGACAGATACGCAGTATTTT
TRBJ2-2	NA	few	TRBV7-3	CASSPPGRINTGELFF	TGTGCCAGCAGCCCCCCTGGACGGATTAACACCGGGGAGCTGTTTTTT
TRBJ2-1	NA	few	TRBV28	CASSFRAFPTNEQFF	TGTGCCAGCAGTTTTCGGGCTTTTCCCACAAATGAGCAGTTCTTC
TRBJ1-1	NA	few	TRBV6-1	CASSDLGPNTEAFF	TGTGCCAGCAGTGATTTAGGGCCGAACACTGAAGCTTTCTTT
TRBJ2-7	NA	NA	TRBV7-8	CASSLKGSGYEQYF	TGTGCCAGCAGCTTGAAGGGTTCTGGCTACGAGCAGTACTTC
TRBJ1-2	TRBD1	NA	TRBV29-1	CSGVDRDNYGYTF	TGCAGCGGAGTCGACAGGGACAACTATGGCTACACCTTC
TRBJ1-6	TRBD1	many	TRBV7-2	CASTWTGLNSPLHF	TGTGCCAGCACCTGGACAGGCCTGAATTCACCCCTCCACTTT
TRBJ2-2	NA	few	TRBV7-8	CASSLPRQGDDTGELFF	TGTGCCAGCAGCTTACCGCGGCAGGGAGACGACACCGGGGAGCTGTTTTTT
TRBJ1-6	NA	NA	TRBV15	CATSRTLGVGSPLHF	TGTGCCACCAGCAGGACCCTCGGGGTGGGTTCACCCCTCCACTTT
TRBJ2-7	NA	NA	TRBV12-5	CASGLAHMSYEQYF	TGTGCTAGTGGTTTGGCGCACATGAGCTACGAGCAGTACTTC
TRBJ2-5	TRBD2	few	TRBV27	CASRTSGGEETQYF	TGTGCCAGCAGAACTAGCGGGGGGGAAGAGACCCAGTACTTC
TRBJ2-4	NA	NA	TRBV24-1	CATSEGGTSLAKNIQYF	TGTGCCACCAGTGAGGGTGGGACGTCATTAGCCAAAAACATTCAGTACTTC
TRBJ2-7	NA	NA	TRBV5-6	CASSFGTGDEYF	TGTGCCAGCAGCTTCGGGACGGGCGATGAGTACTTC
TRBJ2-7	TRBD2	NA	TRBV7-2	CASSFRWGLAINNEQYF	TGTGCCAGCAGCTTCCGGTGGGGACTAGCGATTAACAACGAGCAGTACTTC
TRBJ2-2	TRBD1	few	TRBV7-6	CASSSRTGVSGELFF	TGTGCCAGCAGCAGCCGGACAGGGGTCAGCGGGGAGCTGTTTTTT
TRBJ2-7	NA	NA	TRBV7-9	CASSSPWAAYEQYF	TGTGCCAGCAGCTCCCCATGGGCAGCCTACGAGCAGTACTTC
TRBJ1-6	NA	NA	TRBV4-1	CASSQDTTTSPLHF	TGCGCCAGCAGCCAAGATACAACAACCTCACCCCTCCACTTT
TRBJ2-3	NA	many	TRBV7-2	CASSTGWGTDTQYF	TGTGCCAGCAGTACAGGGTGGGGCACAGATACGCAGTATTTT
TRBJ1-1	NA	few	TRBV6-1	CASSLGAFGTEAFF	TGTGCCAGCAGCCTCGGGGCTTTTGGCACTGAAGCTTTCTTT
TRBJ1-1	NA	NA	TRBV7-9	CASSLVEGLNTEAFF	TGTGCCAGCAGCTTAGTAGAGGGCCTGAACACTGAAGCTTTCTTT
TRBJ2-1	NA	NA	TRBV7-9	CASSPRGGVILGQFF	TGTGCCAGCAGTCCGAGGGGGGGGGTAATATTAGGGCAGTTCTTC
TRBJ2-3	NA	NA	TRBV6-1	CASSVEGGPPDTQYF	TGTGCCAGCAGTGTAGAGGGGGGGCCCCCAGATACGCAGTATTTT
TRBJ2-3	NA	few	TRBV7-9	CASTRTTDTQYF	TGTGCCAGCACCCGAACTACAGATACGCAGTATTTT
TRBJ1-2	NA	NA	TRBV4-1	CASSNSWGSNYGYTF	TGCGCCAGCAGCAACAGTTGGGGGTCTAACTATGGCTACACCTTC
TRBJ1-5	NA	NA	TRBV6-4	CASTTEGINQPQHF	TGTGCCAGCACCACGGAGGGTATTAATCAGCCCCAGCATTTT